These 32 T cell receptor beta chains came from one sample sequenced in a study of cytomegalovirus exposure and HLA in healthy donors. Both 60 Vbeta primers and 13 Jbeta primers went into the PCR. Data came from immunoSEQ multiplex PCR; TCRdb stores just in-frame clones and leaves some out. The top ten hold 7% to 9% of the sample, which has under 200,000 clones, around 83% seen once. Input material: PBMCs. Every receptor here comes from a male donor in good health and CMV-seropositive.

The chain couples TRBV19 to TRBJ2-7; a possible D gene is TRBD2 (6 bases). Germline V gene sequence: CDR1 LNHDA, CDR2 SQIVND (reference sequence). The V gene lost 4 bases and the J gene lost 2 bases, with 15 bases spanning the gap. CDR3 length: 15 residues. The CDR3 reads CASSTYGTRPYEQYF. The CDR3 region has the DNA TGTGCCAGTAGTACCTACGGGACTCGACCCTACGAGCAGTACTTC.

About this clone: One end of the junction varies from germline; a read error may be responsible. The genes are TRBV30 and TRBJ2-6; D may be TRBD1 (5 bases). The CDR3 runs to 14 residues. CDR1 GTSNPN and CDR2 SVGIG come from the germline V gene (reference sequence). The CDR3 coding sequence is TGTGCCTGGAAGATGGTCTCTGGGGCCAACGGCCTGACTTTC. Its protein is CAWKMVSGANGLTF.

The chain employs TRBV7-8 and TRBJ2-3, with TRBD2 matching over 9 bases. The CDR3 loop spans 17 amino acids. Germline lookup yields CDR1 SGHVS and CDR2 FQNEAQ. V was clipped by 0 bases and J by 1 base; unmatched bases: 5. In nucleotides, the CDR3 is TGTGCCAGCAGCTTAGCGCGGGGGGGAGCTCGCACAGATACGCAGTATTTT. It codes for CASSLARGGARTDTQYF.

The V and J genes are TRBV30 and TRBJ1-2; D is ambiguous. There are 14 residues in the CDR3. V shed 4 bases and J shed 5 bases, with 17 bases lying between them. CDR1 is GTSNPN, CDR2 SVGIG, per germline (reference sequence). The CDR3: CAWTPGGQDYGYTF. As DNA, the CDR3 is TGTGCCTGGACCCCAGGTGGCCAGGATTATGGCTACACCTTC.

The chain has TRBV28 and TRBJ1-1; no clear D. Germline V lookup: CDR1 MDHEN, CDR2 SYDVKM. Trimming left V 9 bases short and J 6 bases short, with 11 bases between. This CDR3 is 11 amino acids long. As DNA, the CDR3 is TGTGCCAGTAAAAGGCGGGCTGAAGCTTTCTTT. Residues: CASKRRAEAFF.

The J gene is TRBJ2-7, the V gene TRBV7-2; maybe TRBD1 (8 bases). CDR1 is SGHTA, CDR2 FQGNSA, per germline. The CDR3 length is 17 residues. The ends were cut back, 6 bases at V and 2 bases at J, with 23 bases in the middle. DNA for the CDR3: TGTGCCAGCAGTTTGGGGACAGGCGAAGGGAGGGCCTACGAGCAGTACTTC. It yields the protein CASSLGTGEGRAYEQYF.

The genes are TRBV4-1 and TRBJ1-5; D is undetermined. The CDR3 is made up of 16 amino acids. Trimming removed 2 bases at V and 0 bases at J, with 11 bases between. The germline CDR1 and CDR2 sequences are MGHRA and YSYEKL. The CDR3 DNA reads TGCGCCAGCAGCCAATTCGGCGGTGATAGCAATCAGCCCCAGCATTTT. It yields the protein CASSQFGGDSNQPQHF.

This chain links TRBV4-1 with TRBJ1-2; tentatively, D is TRBD1 (5 bases). Germline CDR1 and CDR2: MGHRA and YSYEKL. The CDR3 contains 13 residues. Between the trimmed V and J ends, which lost 4 bases and 7 bases, there was a span of 13 bases. Here the CDR3 reads CASSPIGAGGYTF. The CDR3 coding sequence is TGCGCCAGCAGCCCAATAGGGGCCGGTGGCTACACCTTC.

The V gene is TRBV6-1, the J gene TRBJ1-5; D is ambiguous. CDR1 MNHNS and CDR2 SASEGT come from the germline V gene. This CDR3 has 13 amino acids. Between the trimmed V and J ends, which lost 4 bases and 4 bases, there was a span of 8 bases. CDR3 sequence: CASSGSENQPQHF. CDR3 bases: TGTGCCAGCAGTGGTTCCGAGAATCAGCCCCAGCATTTT.

This clone was counted a few times. The junction departs from germline at one end; a sequencing error may be responsible. V gene TRBV30 combines with J gene TRBJ2-6, with 8 bases lining up with TRBD2. The germline V gene has CDR1 GTSNPN and CDR2 SVGIG (reference sequence). CDR3 length equals 18 residues. The CDR3 here is CAWRGWVAGSSGANGLTF. CDR3 coding DNA: TGTGCCTGGAGGGGGTGGGTAGCGGGGAGCTCTGGGGCCAACGGCCTGACTTTC.

This clone was found once. This chain's CDR3 is CASSSSGTKTDTQYF. CDR3 DNA: TGTGCCAGCAGCTCATCCGGGACAAAGACAGATACGCAGTATTTT. The chain joins TRBV9 to TRBJ2-3; a possible D gene is TRBD1 (6 bases). The ends were cut back, 4 bases at V and 3 bases at J, with 15 bases in the middle. Germline CDR1 is SGDLS and CDR2 is YYNGEE. This CDR3 has 15 amino acids.

The gene calls are TRBV7-8 and TRBJ2-4, with a tentative D call TRBD1 (5 bases). Germline CDR1 SGHVS, CDR2 FQNEAQ. The CDR3 covers 14 residues. V was shortened by 3 bases and J by 5 bases, with 11 bases between the two germline ends. The DNA of the CDR3 is TGTGCCAGCAGCTTTCTCCAGGGCGAAAACATTCAGTACTTC. Translation gives CASSFLQGENIQYF.

The V call is TRBV11-3, the J call TRBJ2-7; 12 bases agree with TRBD1. The CDR3 covers 15 residues. Germline V gives CDR1 SGHNT, CDR2 YENEEA. J lost 3 bases, V lost 5 bases, and 5 bases had no gene match. CDR3 nucleotides: TGTGCCAGCAGCGATGGGACAGGGGGCAACTACGAGCAGTACTTC. As protein: CASSDGTGGNYEQYF.

In this sample, this clone turned up once. The chain carries TRBV7-2 and TRBJ1-2, with TRBD1 matching over 11 bases. CDR3 length equals 16 residues. Germline V gives CDR1 SGHTA, CDR2 FQGNSA. Trimming at V came to 5 bases and at J to 1 base, leaving 6 bases not matched to a gene. This CDR3 is CASSPDRGQSNYGYTF. The CDR3, as DNA: TGTGCCAGCAGCCCGGACAGGGGGCAGAGTAACTATGGCTACACCTTC.

V is TRBV9 and J is TRBJ1-1; no clear D gene. The length of the CDR3 is 15 residues. CDR1 is SGDLS, CDR2 YYNGEE, per germline. The ends were cut back, 0 bases at V and 0 bases at J, with 9 bases in the middle. CDR3 in amino acids: CASSVDTAMNTEAFF. In nucleotides, the CDR3 is TGTGCCAGCAGCGTAGACACAGCTATGAACACTGAAGCTTTCTTT.

This clone was observed a handful of times. J is TRBJ2-5 and V is TRBV4-3; D unclear. Germline V CDR1 and CDR2: LGHNA, YSLEER. The ends were cut back, 2 bases at V and 5 bases at J, with 18 bases in the middle. CDR3 length equals 16 residues. The CDR3 bases are TGCGCCAGCAGCCAATATGGTGGGCGAGCTGGGGAGACCCAGTACTTC. It specifies CASSQYGGRAGETQYF.

V and J are TRBV6-6 and TRBJ1-1; no firm D call. Trimming stripped 6 bases from V and 0 bases from J, with 14 bases between. Per germline, CDR1 MNHNY and CDR2 SVGAGI (reference sequence). CDR3 size: 15 residues. CDR3 sequence: CASRSGGFMNTEAFF. Here the CDR3 DNA reads TGTGCCAGCAGGTCAGGAGGGTTCATGAACACTGAAGCTTTCTTT.

The rearrangement links TRBV18 to TRBJ1-4; 8 nucleotides align to TRBD1. The trim removed 6 bases at V and 6 bases at J, leaving 6 bases unmatched. The CDR3 loop spans 14 amino acids. The germline CDR1 and CDR2 sequences are KGHSH and LQKENI. CDR3 in amino acids: CASSDRGGYEKLFF. The CDR3 DNA follows: TGTGCCAGCTCCGACAGGGGAGGGTATGAAAAACTGTTTTTT.

This rearrangement joins TRBV5-6 to TRBJ1-4, with 8 nucleotides matching TRBD1. CDR1 is SGHDT, CDR2 YYEEEE, per germline. After removal of 3 bases from V and 5 bases from J, the junction contained 6 bases not matched to a gene. The CDR3 contains 15 residues. The CDR3 nucleotides are TGTGCCAGCAGCTACTGGGACAGGATAAATGAAAAACTGTTTTTT. Protein sequence: CASSYWDRINEKLFF.

The genes are TRBV4-1 and TRBJ2-7; D is possibly TRBD1 (5 bases). Germline V CDR1 and CDR2: MGHRA, YSYEKL. Trimming shortened V by 0 bases and J by 7 bases, and 13 bases separated the two germline ends. The CDR3 loop spans 14 amino acids. CDR3 DNA: TGCGCCAGCAGCCAAGATCAGAAACAGGATGAGCAGTACTTC. This gives the protein CASSQDQKQDEQYF.

This chain links TRBV25-1 with TRBJ1-2; D may be TRBD1 (6 bases). CDR1 is MGHDK and CDR2 is SYGVNS in the germline V gene. Trimming removed 4 bases from V and 3 bases from J, with 15 bases in between. This CDR3 spans 15 amino acids. DNA for the CDR3: TGTGCCAGCAGTGCCACACAGGGCCCGTACTATGGCTACACCTTC. It yields the protein CASSATQGPYYGYTF.

The chain uses TRBV5-4 and TRBJ1-1; D is possibly TRBD1 (6 bases). CDR3 length equals 14 residues. CDR1 and CDR2 (germline): SGHNT, YYREEE (reference sequence). Trimming stripped 7 bases from V and 1 base from J, with 14 bases between. CDR3 bases: TGTGCCAGCTCACCCTCGACAGGGAACACTGAAGCTTTCTTT. This translates into CASSPSTGNTEAFF.

The chain employs TRBV28 and TRBJ1-6; TRBD1 is a possible D gene (6 bases). V lost 2 bases and J lost 7, with 18 bases in between. In germline, CDR1 is MDHEN, CDR2 SYDVKM. The CDR3 loop spans 17 amino acids. In DNA, the CDR3 is TGTGCCAGCAGTTTACTTGCGCCGGGACAACCAAATTCACCCCTCCACTTT. Amino acids: CASSLLAPGQPNSPLHF.

The chain uses TRBV5-6 and TRBJ1-3, with TRBD1 matching over 7 bases. This CDR3 comprises 14 residues. Trimming at V came to 4 bases and at J to 2 bases, leaving 3 bases not matched to a gene. Germline V gives CDR1 SGHDT, CDR2 YYEEEE. CDR3 sequence (DNA): TGTGCCAGCAGCCTCGGACAGGCTGGAAACACCATATATTTT. Residues: CASSLGQAGNTIYF.

This chain links TRBV5-1 with TRBJ1-2, with D perhaps TRBD1 (5 bases). Trimming left V 3 bases short and J 2 bases short, with 20 bases between. The CDR3 is 17 amino acids. Germline values: CDR1 SGHRS, CDR2 YFSETQ. CDR3: CASSSGGFDIRNYGYTF. The CDR3 bases are TGCGCCAGCAGCTCCGGGGGGTTCGATATCAGAAACTATGGCTACACCTTC.

The rearrangement joins TRBV10-1 to TRBJ2-3; no clear D. The CDR3 is 12 amino acids. V was cut by 8 bases and J by 5 bases, with 11 bases left in between. The germline gives CDR1 WNHNN, CDR2 SYGVQD (reference sequence). CDR3 in amino acids: CASSWAEDTQYF. CDR3 sequence (DNA): TGCGCCAGCTCCTGGGCCGAAGATACGCAGTATTTT.

This chain joins TRBV5-1 and TRBJ2-5; tentative D call: TRBD1 (6 bases). The CDR3 loop spans 13 amino acids. Germline-derived CDR1 and CDR2 are SGHRS and YFSETQ. Between the trimmed V and J ends, which lost 0 bases and 5 bases, there was a span of 8 bases. The CDR3 region has the DNA TGCGCCAGCAGCTTGGCAGGGGATGAGACCCAGTACTTC. Protein: CASSLAGDETQYF. Supplemented by reference TRBV5-1 and TRBJ2-5, the full variable domain reads KAGVTQTPRYLIKTRGQQVTLSCSPISGHRSVSWYQQTPGQGLQFLFEYFSETQRNKGNFPGRFSGRQFSNSRSEMNVSTLELGDSALYLCASSLAGDETQYFGPGTRLLVL.

V gene TRBV7-9 combines with J gene TRBJ1-2; 9 bases align to TRBD1. Germline values: CDR1 SEHNR, CDR2 FQNEAQ (reference sequence). This CDR3 comprises 13 residues. Trimming cost V 5 bases and J 3 bases; bases outside gene matches: 1. The DNA for the CDR3 is TGTGCCAGCAGCCGGACAGGGGACTATGGCTACACCTTC. Amino acid sequence: CASSRTGDYGYTF.

This clone showed up just a few times. The rearrangement uses TRBV18 and TRBJ2-3; TRBD2 matches at 9 bases. J was trimmed by 2 bases and V by 5 bases; bases with no gene match: 5. Germline V lookup: CDR1 KGHSH, CDR2 LQKENI. This CDR3 has 15 residues. The CDR3 loop is CASSGVAGDTDTQYF. Here the CDR3 DNA reads TGTGCCAGCTCAGGCGTAGCGGGAGACACAGATACGCAGTATTTT.

This clone has just one count. V usage is TRBV7-2 and J usage is TRBJ2-3; D remains unclear. The V and J ends lost 3 bases and 10 bases respectively, with 8 bases between them. This CDR3 is 11 amino acids long. Germline loops: CDR1 SGHTA, CDR2 FQGNSA. The CDR3 region is CASSFRVAQYF. CDR3 sequence (DNA): TGTGCCAGCAGCTTTAGAGTTGCGCAGTATTTT.

The gene calls are TRBV28 and TRBJ2-7; D is ambiguous. Deletions cut 8 bases from V and 2 bases from J, with 7 bases between. CDR1 MDHEN and CDR2 SYDVKM come from the germline V gene. The CDR3 loop spans 11 amino acids. CDR3: CASGQTYEQYF. CDR3 in DNA: TGTGCCAGCGGGCAAACCTACGAGCAGTACTTC.

The V call is TRBV30, the J call TRBJ2-7; D not resolved. The length of the CDR3 is 13 residues. The germline V gene has CDR1 GTSNPN and CDR2 SVGIG (reference sequence). V was cut by 2 bases and J by 0 bases, with 8 bases left in between. The CDR3 here is CAWSPGISYEQYF. CDR3 in DNA: TGTGCCTGGAGTCCGGGTATCTCCTACGAGCAGTACTTC.